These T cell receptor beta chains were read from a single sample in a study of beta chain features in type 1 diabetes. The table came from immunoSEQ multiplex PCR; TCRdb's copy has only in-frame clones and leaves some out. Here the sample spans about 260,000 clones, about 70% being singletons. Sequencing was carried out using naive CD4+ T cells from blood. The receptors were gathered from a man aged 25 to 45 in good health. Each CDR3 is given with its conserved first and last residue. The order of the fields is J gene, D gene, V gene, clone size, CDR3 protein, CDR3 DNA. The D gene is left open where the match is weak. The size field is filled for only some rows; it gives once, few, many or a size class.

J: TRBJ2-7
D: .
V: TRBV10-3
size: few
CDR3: CAISESRSTYEQYF
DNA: TGTGCCATCAGTGAGTCCAGGAGTACCTACGAGCAGTACTTC

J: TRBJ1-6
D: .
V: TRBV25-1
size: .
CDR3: CASSPSRGGNSPLHF
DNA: TGTGCCAGCAGCCCCTCAAGGGGCGGCAATTCACCCCTCCACTTT

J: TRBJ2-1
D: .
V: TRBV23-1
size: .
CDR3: CASSQSRGDNEQFF
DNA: TGCGCCAGCAGTCAATCGAGGGGGGACAATGAGCAGTTCTTC

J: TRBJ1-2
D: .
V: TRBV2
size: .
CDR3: CASSEEGLGVSGYTF
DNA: TGTGCCAGCAGTGAAGAGGGACTGGGGGTGTCTGGCTACACCTTC

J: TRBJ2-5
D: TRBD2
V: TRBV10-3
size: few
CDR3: CAISRTSGSQETQYF
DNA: TGTGCCATCAGTCGGACTAGCGGGAGCCAAGAGACCCAGTACTTC

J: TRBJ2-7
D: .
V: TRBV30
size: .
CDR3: CAWSVSTGLSYEQYF
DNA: TGTGCCTGGAGTGTTTCGACGGGACTCTCCTACGAGCAGTACTTC

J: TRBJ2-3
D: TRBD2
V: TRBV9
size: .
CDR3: CASSVQGLADTDTQYF
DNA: TGTGCCAGCAGCGTACAGGGACTAGCGGACACAGATACGCAGTATTTT

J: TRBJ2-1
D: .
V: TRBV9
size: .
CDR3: CASSVETGAVNEQFF
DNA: TGTGCCAGCAGCGTAGAGACGGGGGCCGTAAATGAGCAGTTCTTC

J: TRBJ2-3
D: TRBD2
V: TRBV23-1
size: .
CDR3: CASSSGTSGIYTQYF
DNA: TGCGCCAGCAGTTCCGGGACTAGCGGGATCTATACGCAGTATTTT

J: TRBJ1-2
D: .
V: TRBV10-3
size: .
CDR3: CAISVNLGVWGYTF
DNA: TGTGCCATCAGTGTAAACTTGGGGGTTTGGGGCTACACCTTC

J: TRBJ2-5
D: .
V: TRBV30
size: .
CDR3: CAWRDLGETQYF
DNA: TGTGCCTGGAGGGACCTCGGAGAGACCCAGTACTTC

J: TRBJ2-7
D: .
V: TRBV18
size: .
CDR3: CASSPSRDYEQYF
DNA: TGTGCCAGCTCACCAAGCAGGGACTACGAGCAGTACTTC

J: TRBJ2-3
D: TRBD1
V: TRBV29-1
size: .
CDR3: CSVEVAGGTTDTQYF
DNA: TGCAGCGTTGAAGTGGCAGGGGGCACGACAGATACGCAGTATTTT

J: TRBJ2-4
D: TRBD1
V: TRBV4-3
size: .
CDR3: CASSQAWDSGGNIQYF
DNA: TGCGCCAGCAGCCAAGCTTGGGACAGTGGAGGAAACATTCAGTACTTC

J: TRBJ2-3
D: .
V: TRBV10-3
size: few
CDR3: CAIRVDVLSPDTQYF
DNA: TGTGCCATCAGGGTGGACGTACTAAGTCCAGATACGCAGTATTTT

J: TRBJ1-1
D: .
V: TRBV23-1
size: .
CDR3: CASSQQGGGDTEAFF
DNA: TGCGCCAGCAGTCAGCAGGGAGGTGGTGACACTGAAGCTTTCTTT

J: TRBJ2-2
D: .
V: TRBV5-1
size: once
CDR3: CASPVRTGELFF
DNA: TGCGCCAGCCCTGTGAGGACCGGGGAGCTGTTTTTT